One and the same sample provided the 30 T cell receptor beta chains below, sequenced in a study of T-cell reconstitution after alpha-beta-depleted transplantation in children. Unique molecular identifiers were incorporated during preparation of the TCRbeta library. TCRdb used MiXCR to reprocess the PCR reads, holding one entry per CDR3 protein. The sample has fewer than 250,000 distinct CDR3 sequences, over 15% seen once; the top ten hold about two fifths. The source material was PBMCs, mostly from graft donor cells, sampled 360 days after TCRalphabeta/CD19-depleted stem cell transplant. These receptors were collected from a male patient aged 2 to 9 who had a stem cell transplant for acute lymphoblastic leukemia, so the T cells may come from the graft donor.

The sample holds a few counts of this clonotype. The V gene is TRBV28, the J gene TRBJ2-7; maybe TRBD1 (6 bases). The CDR3 runs to 15 residues. Germline CDR1 reads MDHEN; CDR2 reads SYDVKM. The DNA of the CDR3 is TGTGCGCATCAACGAGGGGGACGGAGCTCCTACGAGCAGTACTTC. This translates into CAHQRGGRSSYEQYF.

The V call is TRBV5-6, the J call TRBJ2-7, with no clear D. Deletions cut 7 bases from V and 5 bases from J, with 16 bases between. Germline V gene lookup returns CDR1 SGHDT and CDR2 YYEEEE. CDR3 length: 13 residues. CDR3 amino acids: CASQEWHRNEQYF. CDR3 nucleotides: TGTGCCAGCCAAGAGTGGCATAGGAACGAGCAGTACTTC.

This clonotype was counted only a few times. V is TRBV10-1 and J is TRBJ2-1; no firm D call. Germline CDR1 reads WNHNN; CDR2 reads SYGVQD (reference sequence). Trimming shortened V by 2 bases and J by 0 bases, and 8 bases separated the two germline ends. The CDR3 totals 15 residues. CDR3 bases: TGCGCCAGCAGTGAGCTGGGCAGCTCCTACAATGAGCAGTTCTTC. The encoded protein is CASSELGSSYNEQFF.

The chain combines TRBV10-3 with TRBJ2-7; 9 bases are shared with TRBD2. The CDR3 has 16 amino acids. The V and J ends lost 3 bases and 3 bases, in that order; junction bases with no gene match: 9. The germline V gene encodes CDR1 ENHRY and CDR2 SYGVKD. CDR3 nucleotide sequence: TGTGCCATCAGTGACGTCGTTGTAGCGGGGGACTACGAGCAGTACTTC. Translated, it gives CAISDVVVAGDYEQYF.

Many counts were recorded for this clonotype. V gene TRBV20-1 combines with J gene TRBJ2-7, with TRBD2 matching over 8 bases. The V gene end was trimmed by 3 bases and the J gene end by 2 bases; junction bases not matched to a gene: 6. Germline assignment: CDR1 DFQATT and CDR2 SNEGSKA (reference sequence). The CDR3 length is 14 residues. The CDR3 protein is CSARMGLGPYEQYF. In DNA form, the CDR3 reads TGCAGTGCTAGGATGGGACTAGGGCCCTACGAGCAGTACTTC.

The V and J genes are TRBV28 and TRBJ2-4; 9 nucleotides agree with TRBD1. V lost 7 bases and J lost 2; bases outside the gene matches: 9. The germline V gene has CDR1 MDHEN and CDR2 SYDVKM. The CDR3 contains 16 residues. This CDR3 reads CASTPHRGRTKNIQYF. The DNA of the CDR3 is TGTGCCAGCACCCCTCACAGGGGGCGAACCAAAAACATTCAGTACTTC.

This clonotype was recorded a few times. The V and J genes are TRBV6-5 and TRBJ2-1, with D possibly being TRBD2 (6 bases). The CDR3 is 16 amino acids. V lost 4 bases to trimming and J lost 7 bases, with 20 bases between them. Germline V gives CDR1 MNHEY, CDR2 SVGAGI. CDR3 protein: CASSSRGFGSSNEQFF. CDR3 nucleotide sequence: TGTGCCAGCAGTTCCCGGGGGTTCGGGTCATCGAATGAGCAGTTCTTC.

This clonotype was detected only a few times. The chain recombines TRBV12-3 or TRBV12-4 with TRBJ1-1; possible D gene TRBD1, 6 bases. The V and J ends lost 5 bases and 0 bases respectively, with 10 bases between them. The CDR3 is 14 residues long. The CDR3 spells CASSPGEMNTEAFF. The CDR3 nucleotides read TGTGCCAGCAGTCCAGGGGAGATGAACACTGAAGCTTTCTTT.

The chain couples TRBV12-3 or TRBV12-4 to TRBJ2-1, with 9 bases matching TRBD2. The CDR3 totals 14 residues. V was clipped by 2 bases and J by 8 bases; unmatched bases: 4. This CDR3 is CASSLLAGWDEQFF. The CDR3 nucleotides are TGTGCCAGCAGTTTACTAGCGGGGTGGGATGAGCAGTTCTTC.

CDR3 sequence reads: CASSPGDRGERNTIYF. The CDR3 nucleotides read TGTGCCAGCAGCCCAGGGGACAGGGGAGAACGAAACACCATATATTTT. The V and J genes are TRBV11-2 and TRBJ1-3, with 10 bases identical to TRBD1. Germline values: CDR1 SGHAT, CDR2 FQNNGV. This CDR3 spans 16 amino acids. The ends lost 5 bases at V and 5 bases at J; junction bases unmatched: 9.

This chain uses TRBV2 with TRBJ1-6; D perhaps matches TRBD1 (6 bases). Germline loops: CDR1 SNHLY, CDR2 FYNNEI. The CDR3 covers 11 residues. The V end was cut by 7 bases, the J end by 15 bases, with 13 bases between. CDR3 coding DNA: TGTGCCAGCACGGACAGCCAGAACCTCCACTTT. Translated, it gives CASTDSQNLHF.

In this sample, this clonotype turned up a few times. This chain joins TRBV6-5 and TRBJ2-5, with D perhaps given as TRBD1 or TRBD2 (7 bases each). The length of the CDR3 is 16 residues. CDR1 and CDR2 from the germline V gene are MNHEY and SVGAGI. Between the trimmed V and J ends, which lost 8 bases and 3 bases, there was a span of 22 bases. The CDR3 sequence: CASQALGGGPKETQYF. The CDR3 nucleotides read TGTGCCAGCCAGGCCTTGGGAGGGGGCCCTAAAGAGACCCAGTACTTC.

The genes are TRBV28 and TRBJ2-7, with D perhaps matching TRBD1 (5 bases). The CDR3 has 16 residues. Deletions cut 6 bases from V and 3 bases from J, with 21 bases between. Germline CDR1 is MDHEN and CDR2 is SYDVKM. Here the CDR3 DNA reads TGTGCCAGCAGCCCTACTGACAGAACAAAATACTACGAGCAGTACTTC. This sequence encodes CASSPTDRTKYYEQYF.

This clonotype has more than one count but fewer than ten. This sequence joins TRBV12-3 or TRBV12-4 and TRBJ1-3; a possible D gene is TRBD1 (6 bases). There are 15 residues in the CDR3. The V end lost 4 bases, the J end lost 5 bases, and 15 bases lay between the germline ends. CDR3 bases: TGTGCCAGCAGTTCCCTGGGGGCCCGGAGAAACACCATATATTTT. As protein: CASSSLGARRNTIYF.

V usage is TRBV20-1 and J usage is TRBJ2-1, with TRBD1 identical over 9 bases. The CDR3 spans 15 residues. The junction had 13 bases not matched to a gene; V was cut back by 4 bases and J by 9 bases. CDR1 is DFQATT, CDR2 SNEGSKA, per germline (reference sequence). The CDR3, as DNA: TGCAGTGCTACCCACAGGGGGCTAAGCATACGTGAGCAGTTCTTC. This sequence encodes CSATHRGLSIREQFF.

This clonotype occurred many times. The genes are TRBV10-2 and TRBJ2-7; D ambiguous. The length of the CDR3 is 12 residues. Germline loops: CDR1 WSHSY, CDR2 SAAADI. Deletions cut 7 bases from V and 2 bases from J, with 9 bases between. The CDR3 bases are TGCGCCAGCACGCAGCCTCCCTACGAGCAGTACTTC. It encodes CASTQPPYEQYF.

In its sample, this clonotype was seen a few times. The chain recombines TRBV5-1 with TRBJ2-7; possibly TRBD1 or TRBD2 for D (5 bases each). The CDR3 runs to 13 residues. CDR1 is SGHRS and CDR2 is YFSETQ in the germline V gene. V dropped 3 bases and J dropped 2 bases, with 9 bases sitting between them. CDR3 bases: TGCGCCAGCAGCTCCCGGGACCCCTACGAGCAGTACTTC. This encodes CASSSRDPYEQYF.

This clonotype was found a few times. The V gene is TRBV29-1, the J gene TRBJ2-1, with TRBD2 matching over 7 bases. Trimming took 0 bases from V and 2 from J; bases not matched to a gene: 7. The CDR3 runs 16 residues. Germline lookup yields CDR1 SQVTM and CDR2 ANQGSEA. CDR3 coding DNA: TGCAGCGTTGAAGAGGGCCTAGCGGTCACCTACAATGAGCAGTTCTTC. Translated: CSVEEGLAVTYNEQFF.

The chain is built from TRBV12-3 or TRBV12-4 and TRBJ2-7, with 9 nucleotides matching TRBD1. The junction had 8 bases not matched to a gene; V was cut back by 5 bases and J by 3 bases. This CDR3 has 15 residues. In DNA form, the CDR3 reads TGTGCCAGCAGTCCGGGACAGGGAGCCCACTACGAGCAGTACTTC. Its translation is CASSPGQGAHYEQYF.

This clonotype appeared a few times. The chain recombines TRBV7-9 with TRBJ2-1; no reliable D call. Germline CDR1 and CDR2: SEHNR and FQNEAQ (reference sequence). Trimming removed 8 bases from V and 0 bases from J, with 11 bases in between. The CDR3 length is 14 residues. CDR3 in amino acids: CASVPFTSYNEQFF. DNA of the CDR3: TGTGCCAGCGTCCCCTTCACCTCCTACAATGAGCAGTTCTTC.

Many counts were recorded for this clonotype. Mismatch with germline at one junction end may stem from a read error. The V gene is TRBV9, the J gene TRBJ1-6; no clear D gene. The CDR3 totals 13 residues. Germline V gene sequence: CDR1 SGDLS, CDR2 YYNGEE. CDR3 loop: CASSAADKSPLHF. CDR3 in DNA: TGTGCCAGCAGCGCGGCCGATAAATCACCCCTCCACTTT.

This clonotype was seen ten or more times. The genes are TRBV28 and TRBJ1-1; unclear D gene. The germline V gene has CDR1 MDHEN and CDR2 SYDVKM. V lost 6 bases and J lost 6, with 14 bases in between. CDR3 size: 13 residues. CDR3 sequence reads: CASSQEMKAEAFF. CDR3 coding DNA: TGTGCCAGCAGCCAGGAAATGAAAGCTGAAGCTTTCTTT. The whole variable domain, remainder taken from reference TRBV28 and TRBJ1-1, is DVKVTQSSRYLVKRTGEKVFLECVQDMDHENMFWYRQDPGLGLRLIYFSYDVKMKEKGDIPEGYSVSREKKERFSLILESASTNQTSMYLCASSQEMKAEAFFGQGTRLTVV.

V usage is TRBV19 and J usage is TRBJ2-7; 7 nucleotides agree with TRBD1. The V segment lost 8 bases and the J segment 6 bases; nucleotides outside the gene matches: 4. The CDR3 has 11 amino acids. Per germline, CDR1 LNHDA and CDR2 SQIVND (reference sequence). The CDR3 reads CASGGQIEQYF. DNA of the CDR3: TGTGCCAGTGGGGGACAGATCGAGCAGTACTTC.

V and J are TRBV5-6 and TRBJ2-3; 11 nucleotides agree with TRBD1. V was clipped by 3 bases and J by 2 bases; unmatched bases: 5. Germline V CDR1 and CDR2: SGHDT, YYEEEE. The CDR3 extends over 16 amino acids. The CDR3 loop reads CASSSGQGAHTDTQYF. The CDR3 DNA follows: TGTGCCAGCAGCTCCGGACAGGGGGCACACACAGATACGCAGTATTTT.

The V gene is TRBV11-3, the J gene TRBJ2-3; 10 bases agree with TRBD2. This CDR3 spans 16 amino acids. Germline loops: CDR1 SGHNT, CDR2 YENEEA. V lost 1 base, J lost 5 bases, and 6 bases stayed unmatched. CDR3 nucleotide sequence: TGTGCCAGCAGCTTAGGAGCTAGCGGGGGTAAAGATACGCAGTATTTT. It translates to CASSLGASGGKDTQYF.

The chain recombines TRBV6-2 or TRBV6-3 with TRBJ2-3, with 7 bases identical to TRBD1. Per the germline V gene, CDR1 is MNHEY and CDR2 is SVGEGT. The CDR3 covers 15 residues. V gave up 2 bases and J gave up 6 bases; unmatched junction bases: 8. This chain's CDR3 is CASSYPTGLVDTQYF. DNA of the CDR3: TGTGCCAGCAGTTACCCGACAGGGTTGGTGGATACGCAGTATTTT.

This chain links TRBV4-3 with TRBJ2-2; D perhaps matches TRBD1 (5 bases). Trimming pared 2 bases from V and 3 bases from J, leaving 13 bases between. The CDR3 consists of 16 residues. Germline values: CDR1 LGHNA, CDR2 YSLEER. The DNA for the CDR3 is TGCGCCAGCAGCCAAACCTACCGACAGCACACCGGGGAGCTGTTTTTT. Protein sequence: CASSQTYRQHTGELFF.

CDR3 bases: TGTGCCAGCAGCCACAGGGGTAATGAAAAACTGTTTTTT. It codes for CASSHRGNEKLFF. The genes are TRBV7-2 and TRBJ1-4, with TRBD1 identical over 7 bases. Germline trimming cut 5 bases from V and 4 bases from J; bases unmatched to any gene: 1. Germline V gene lookup returns CDR1 SGHTA and CDR2 FQGNSA. This CDR3 has 13 amino acids. Combining the CDR3 with reference TRBV7-2 and TRBJ1-4 gives the whole variable domain GAGVSQSPSNKVTEKGKDVELRCDPISGHTALYWYRQSLGQGLEFLIYFQGNSAPDKSGLPSDRFSAERTGGSVSTLTIQRTQQEDSAVYLCASSHRGNEKLFFGSGTQLSVL.

The chain uses TRBV4-3 and TRBJ2-7; a weak D match, TRBD2 (6 bases). The V end was cut by 0 bases, the J end by 4 bases, with 13 bases between. Germline values: CDR1 LGHNA, CDR2 YSLEER. The CDR3 is 15 residues long. For the CDR3, the DNA is TGCGCCAGCAGCCAAGAGCCTAGCGCCCTATACGAGCAGTACTTC. Encoded protein: CASSQEPSALYEQYF.

Only a few counts were recorded for this clonotype. The rearrangement joins TRBV6-2 or TRBV6-3 to TRBJ2-2; TRBD2 aligns across 14 bases. Germline V lookup: CDR1 MNHEY, CDR2 SVGEGT. The V segment lost 6 bases and the J segment 4 bases; nucleotides outside the gene matches: 13. The CDR3 has 19 amino acids. The CDR3 DNA is TGTGCCAGCAGACCCCCGGGACTAGCGGGGGCTGGGATCACCGGGGAGCTGTTTTTT. Its protein product is CASRPPGLAGAGITGELFF.